This TCR beta chain comes out of a study of spatial heterogeneity in lung cancer. As for time point: sample taken at primary tumor resection. Material for sequencing was whole RNA from tumor, nontumor lung or frozen PBMC, left unsorted. This clonotype was counted many times. Its matching antigen is unknown. This beta chain slipped into a library made for alpha chains as a stray read, so its size is not meaningful. Notes on the study in general: Ubiquitous and regional expanded TCR counts mirrored ubiquitous and regional nonsynonymous mutation counts, respectively. Counts of expanded intratumoral alpha and beta TCRs tracked tumor mutation counts.

TCR cDNA molecules were tagged individually, and each one carried a unique molecular identifier. From the 5' RACE reads, TCRdb called clonotypes with MiXCR, one entry per CDR3 protein. The sample shows over 8,500 distinct CDR3 sequences, around an eighth of them seen only once. The TCR sequence derives from a male donor with early-stage non-small cell lung cancer. This specimen was lung tumor tissue, taken at surgery.

CDR3 protein: CASSPHQETQYF. The CDR3 DNA reads as TGTGCCAGTAGTCCCCACCAAGAGACCCAGTACTTC. V is TRBV19 and J is TRBJ2-5, with D unclear. Germline CDR1 and CDR2: LNHDA and SQIVND (reference sequence). V lost 5 bases to trimming and J lost 0 bases, with 4 bases between them. The CDR3 sequence is 12 residues long.